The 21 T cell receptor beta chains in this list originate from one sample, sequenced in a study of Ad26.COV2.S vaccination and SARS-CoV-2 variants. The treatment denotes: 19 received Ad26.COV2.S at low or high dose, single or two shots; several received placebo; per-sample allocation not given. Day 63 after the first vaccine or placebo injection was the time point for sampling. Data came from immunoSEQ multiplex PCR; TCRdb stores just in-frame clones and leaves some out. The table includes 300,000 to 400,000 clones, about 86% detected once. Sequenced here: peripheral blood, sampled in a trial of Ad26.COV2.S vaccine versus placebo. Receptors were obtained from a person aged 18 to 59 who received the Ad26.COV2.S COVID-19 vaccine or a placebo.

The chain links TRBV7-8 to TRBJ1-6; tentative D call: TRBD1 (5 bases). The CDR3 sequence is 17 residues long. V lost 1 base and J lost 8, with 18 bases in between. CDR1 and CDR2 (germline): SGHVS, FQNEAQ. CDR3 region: CASSLEEQTAVDSPLHF. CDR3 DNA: TGTGCCAGCAGCTTAGAAGAACAGACAGCGGTGGATTCACCCCTCCACTTT.

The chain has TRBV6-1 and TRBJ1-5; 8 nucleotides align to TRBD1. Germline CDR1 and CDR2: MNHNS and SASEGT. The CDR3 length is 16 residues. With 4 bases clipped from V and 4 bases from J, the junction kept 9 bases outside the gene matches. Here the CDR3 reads CASSAYDRGGNQPQHF. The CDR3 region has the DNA TGTGCCAGCAGTGCATACGACAGGGGAGGGAATCAGCCCCAGCATTTT.

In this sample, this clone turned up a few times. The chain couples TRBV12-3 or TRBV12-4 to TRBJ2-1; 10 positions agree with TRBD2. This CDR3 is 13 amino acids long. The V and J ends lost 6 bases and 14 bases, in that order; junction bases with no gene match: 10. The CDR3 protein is CASSPGLAPSEFF. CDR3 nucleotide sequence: TGTGCCAGCAGCCCGGGACTAGCGCCTTCAGAGTTCTTC.

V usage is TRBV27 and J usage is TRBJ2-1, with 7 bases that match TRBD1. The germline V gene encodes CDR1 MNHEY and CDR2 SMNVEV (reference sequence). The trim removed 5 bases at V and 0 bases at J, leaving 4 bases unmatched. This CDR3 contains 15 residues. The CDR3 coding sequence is TGTGCCAGCAGTCCAAGGGGGCCCTCCTACAATGAGCAGTTCTTC. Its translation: CASSPRGPSYNEQFF.

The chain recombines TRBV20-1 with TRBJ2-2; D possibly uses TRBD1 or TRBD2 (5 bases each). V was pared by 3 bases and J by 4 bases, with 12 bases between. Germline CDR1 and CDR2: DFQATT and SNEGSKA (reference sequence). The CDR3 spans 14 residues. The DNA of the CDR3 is TGCAGTGCTAGTTGGGGGAGCGGCACCGGGGAGCTGTTTTTT. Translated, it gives CSASWGSGTGELFF.

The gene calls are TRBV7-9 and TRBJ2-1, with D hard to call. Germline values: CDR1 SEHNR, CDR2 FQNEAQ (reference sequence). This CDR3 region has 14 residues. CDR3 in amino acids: CAVIYPPSYNEQFF. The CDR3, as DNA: TGTGCTGTCATCTACCCGCCCTCCTACAATGAGCAGTTCTTC. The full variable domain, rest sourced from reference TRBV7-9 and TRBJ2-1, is DTGVSQNPRHKITKRGQNVTFRCDPISEHNRLYWYRQTLGQGPEFLTYFQNEAQLEKSRLLSDRFSAERPKGSFSTLEIQRTEQGDSAMYLCAVIYPPSYNEQFFGPGTRLTVL.

As DNA, the CDR3 is TGTGCCAGCAGCTCTACGAGGTCAGGGGAGCAGTACTTC. Translating it yields CASSSTRSGEQYF. The chain combines TRBV7-8 with TRBJ2-7; D may be TRBD1 (5 bases). The CDR3 covers 13 residues. Per the germline V gene, CDR1 is SGHVS and CDR2 is FQNEAQ. V was clipped by 4 bases and J by 7 bases, with 14 bases between them.

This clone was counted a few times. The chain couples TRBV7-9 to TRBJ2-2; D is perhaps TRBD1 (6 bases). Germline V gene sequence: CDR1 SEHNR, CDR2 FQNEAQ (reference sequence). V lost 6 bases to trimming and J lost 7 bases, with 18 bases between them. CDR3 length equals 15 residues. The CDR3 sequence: CASSLEVQGIGELFF. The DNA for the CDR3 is TGTGCCAGCAGTTTGGAGGTCCAGGGGATCGGGGAGCTGTTTTTT.

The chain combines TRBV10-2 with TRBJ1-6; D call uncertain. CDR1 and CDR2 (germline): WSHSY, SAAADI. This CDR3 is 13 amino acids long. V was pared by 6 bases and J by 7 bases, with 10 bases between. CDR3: CASREVINSPLHF. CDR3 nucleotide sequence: TGCGCCAGCAGGGAGGTGATAAATTCACCCCTCCACTTT.

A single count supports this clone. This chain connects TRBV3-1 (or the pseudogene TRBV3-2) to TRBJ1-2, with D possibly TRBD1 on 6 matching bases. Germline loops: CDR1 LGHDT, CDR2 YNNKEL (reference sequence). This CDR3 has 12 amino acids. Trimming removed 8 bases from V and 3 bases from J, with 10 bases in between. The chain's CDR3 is CASQGRYYGYTF. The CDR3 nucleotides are TGTGCCAGCCAGGGGAGATACTATGGCTACACCTTC.

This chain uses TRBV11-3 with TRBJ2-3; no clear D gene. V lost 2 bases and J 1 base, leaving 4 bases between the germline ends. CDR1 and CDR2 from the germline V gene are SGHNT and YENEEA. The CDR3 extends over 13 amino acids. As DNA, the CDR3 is TGTGCCAGCAGCTTATTCGGCACAGATACGCAGTATTTT. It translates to CASSLFGTDTQYF. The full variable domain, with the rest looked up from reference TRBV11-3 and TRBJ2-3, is EAGVVQSPRYKIIEKKQPVAFWCNPISGHNTLYWYLQNLGQGPELLIRYENEEAVDDSQLPKDRFSAERLKGVDSTLKIQPAELGDSAVYLCASSLFGTDTQYFGPGTRLTVL.

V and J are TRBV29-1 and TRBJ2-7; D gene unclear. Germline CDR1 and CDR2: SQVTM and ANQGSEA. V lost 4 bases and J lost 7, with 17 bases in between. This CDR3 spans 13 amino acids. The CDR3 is CSVVPNGLREQYF. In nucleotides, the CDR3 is TGCAGCGTTGTCCCCAACGGTCTACGAGAGCAGTACTTC.

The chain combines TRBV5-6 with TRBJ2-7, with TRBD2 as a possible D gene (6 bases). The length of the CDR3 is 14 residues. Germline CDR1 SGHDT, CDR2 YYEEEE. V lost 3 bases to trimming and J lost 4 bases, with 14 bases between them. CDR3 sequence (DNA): TGTGCCAGCAGCTCGCTGAATGGGGGGTACGAGCAGTACTTC. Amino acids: CASSSLNGGYEQYF.

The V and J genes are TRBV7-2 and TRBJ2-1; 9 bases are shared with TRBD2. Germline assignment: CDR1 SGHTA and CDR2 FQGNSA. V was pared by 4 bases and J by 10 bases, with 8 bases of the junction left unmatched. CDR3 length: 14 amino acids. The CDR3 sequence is CASSSVAGAGEQFF. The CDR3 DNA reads TGTGCCAGCAGCTCCGTAGCGGGAGCAGGGGAGCAGTTCTTC.

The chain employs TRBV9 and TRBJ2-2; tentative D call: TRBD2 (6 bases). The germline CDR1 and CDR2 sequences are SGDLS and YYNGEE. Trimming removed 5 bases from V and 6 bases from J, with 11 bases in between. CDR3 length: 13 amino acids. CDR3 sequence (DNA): TGTGCCAGCAGGGGAGGAATCCCCGGGGAGCTGTTTTTT. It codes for CASRGGIPGELFF.

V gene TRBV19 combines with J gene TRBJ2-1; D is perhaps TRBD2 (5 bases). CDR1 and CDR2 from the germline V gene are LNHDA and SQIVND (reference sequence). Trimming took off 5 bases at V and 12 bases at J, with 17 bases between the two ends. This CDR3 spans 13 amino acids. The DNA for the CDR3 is TGTGCCAGTAGTGCAGGACTCAGGCAAGGGCAGTTCTTC. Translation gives CASSAGLRQGQFF.

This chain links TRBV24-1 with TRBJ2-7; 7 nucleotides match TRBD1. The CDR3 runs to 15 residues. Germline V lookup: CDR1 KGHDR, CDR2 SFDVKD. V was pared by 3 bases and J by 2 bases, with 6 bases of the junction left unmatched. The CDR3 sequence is CATSDRLGGPYEQYF. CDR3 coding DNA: TGTGCCACCAGTGATCGCCTAGGGGGCCCCTACGAGCAGTACTTC.

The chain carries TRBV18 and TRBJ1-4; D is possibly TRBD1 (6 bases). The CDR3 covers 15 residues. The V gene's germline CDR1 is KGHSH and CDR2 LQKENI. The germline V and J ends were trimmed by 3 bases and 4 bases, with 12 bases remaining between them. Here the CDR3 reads CASSPGTKDNEKLFF. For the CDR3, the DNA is TGTGCCAGCTCACCGGGGACAAAGGATAATGAAAAACTGTTTTTT. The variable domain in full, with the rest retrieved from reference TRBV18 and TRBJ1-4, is NAGVMQNPRHLVRRRGQEARLRCSPMKGHSHVYWYRQLPEEGLKFMVYLQKENIIDESGMPKERFSAEFPKEGPSILRIQQVVRGDSAAYFCASSPGTKDNEKLFFGSGTQLSVL.

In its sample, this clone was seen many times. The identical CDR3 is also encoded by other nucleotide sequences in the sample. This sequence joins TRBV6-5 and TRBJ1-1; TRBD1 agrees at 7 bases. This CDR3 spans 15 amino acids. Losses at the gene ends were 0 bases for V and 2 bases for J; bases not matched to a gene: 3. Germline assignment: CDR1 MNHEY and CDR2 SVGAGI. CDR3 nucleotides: TGTGCCAGCAGTTACTCGGGACAGACAAACACTGAAGCTTTCTTT. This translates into CASSYSGQTNTEAFF.

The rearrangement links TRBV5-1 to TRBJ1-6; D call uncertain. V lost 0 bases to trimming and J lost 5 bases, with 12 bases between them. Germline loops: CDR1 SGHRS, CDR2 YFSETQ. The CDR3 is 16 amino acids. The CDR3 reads CASSLAPLGNNSPLHF. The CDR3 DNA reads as TGCGCCAGCAGCTTGGCCCCCCTAGGAAATAATTCACCCCTCCACTTT.

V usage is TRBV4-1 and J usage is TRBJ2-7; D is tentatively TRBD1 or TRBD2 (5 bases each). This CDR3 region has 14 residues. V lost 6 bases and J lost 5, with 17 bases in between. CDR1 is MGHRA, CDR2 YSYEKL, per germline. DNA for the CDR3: TGCGCCAGCAGTAACCGGGACCTATGGGACGAGCAGTACTTC. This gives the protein CASSNRDLWDEQYF.